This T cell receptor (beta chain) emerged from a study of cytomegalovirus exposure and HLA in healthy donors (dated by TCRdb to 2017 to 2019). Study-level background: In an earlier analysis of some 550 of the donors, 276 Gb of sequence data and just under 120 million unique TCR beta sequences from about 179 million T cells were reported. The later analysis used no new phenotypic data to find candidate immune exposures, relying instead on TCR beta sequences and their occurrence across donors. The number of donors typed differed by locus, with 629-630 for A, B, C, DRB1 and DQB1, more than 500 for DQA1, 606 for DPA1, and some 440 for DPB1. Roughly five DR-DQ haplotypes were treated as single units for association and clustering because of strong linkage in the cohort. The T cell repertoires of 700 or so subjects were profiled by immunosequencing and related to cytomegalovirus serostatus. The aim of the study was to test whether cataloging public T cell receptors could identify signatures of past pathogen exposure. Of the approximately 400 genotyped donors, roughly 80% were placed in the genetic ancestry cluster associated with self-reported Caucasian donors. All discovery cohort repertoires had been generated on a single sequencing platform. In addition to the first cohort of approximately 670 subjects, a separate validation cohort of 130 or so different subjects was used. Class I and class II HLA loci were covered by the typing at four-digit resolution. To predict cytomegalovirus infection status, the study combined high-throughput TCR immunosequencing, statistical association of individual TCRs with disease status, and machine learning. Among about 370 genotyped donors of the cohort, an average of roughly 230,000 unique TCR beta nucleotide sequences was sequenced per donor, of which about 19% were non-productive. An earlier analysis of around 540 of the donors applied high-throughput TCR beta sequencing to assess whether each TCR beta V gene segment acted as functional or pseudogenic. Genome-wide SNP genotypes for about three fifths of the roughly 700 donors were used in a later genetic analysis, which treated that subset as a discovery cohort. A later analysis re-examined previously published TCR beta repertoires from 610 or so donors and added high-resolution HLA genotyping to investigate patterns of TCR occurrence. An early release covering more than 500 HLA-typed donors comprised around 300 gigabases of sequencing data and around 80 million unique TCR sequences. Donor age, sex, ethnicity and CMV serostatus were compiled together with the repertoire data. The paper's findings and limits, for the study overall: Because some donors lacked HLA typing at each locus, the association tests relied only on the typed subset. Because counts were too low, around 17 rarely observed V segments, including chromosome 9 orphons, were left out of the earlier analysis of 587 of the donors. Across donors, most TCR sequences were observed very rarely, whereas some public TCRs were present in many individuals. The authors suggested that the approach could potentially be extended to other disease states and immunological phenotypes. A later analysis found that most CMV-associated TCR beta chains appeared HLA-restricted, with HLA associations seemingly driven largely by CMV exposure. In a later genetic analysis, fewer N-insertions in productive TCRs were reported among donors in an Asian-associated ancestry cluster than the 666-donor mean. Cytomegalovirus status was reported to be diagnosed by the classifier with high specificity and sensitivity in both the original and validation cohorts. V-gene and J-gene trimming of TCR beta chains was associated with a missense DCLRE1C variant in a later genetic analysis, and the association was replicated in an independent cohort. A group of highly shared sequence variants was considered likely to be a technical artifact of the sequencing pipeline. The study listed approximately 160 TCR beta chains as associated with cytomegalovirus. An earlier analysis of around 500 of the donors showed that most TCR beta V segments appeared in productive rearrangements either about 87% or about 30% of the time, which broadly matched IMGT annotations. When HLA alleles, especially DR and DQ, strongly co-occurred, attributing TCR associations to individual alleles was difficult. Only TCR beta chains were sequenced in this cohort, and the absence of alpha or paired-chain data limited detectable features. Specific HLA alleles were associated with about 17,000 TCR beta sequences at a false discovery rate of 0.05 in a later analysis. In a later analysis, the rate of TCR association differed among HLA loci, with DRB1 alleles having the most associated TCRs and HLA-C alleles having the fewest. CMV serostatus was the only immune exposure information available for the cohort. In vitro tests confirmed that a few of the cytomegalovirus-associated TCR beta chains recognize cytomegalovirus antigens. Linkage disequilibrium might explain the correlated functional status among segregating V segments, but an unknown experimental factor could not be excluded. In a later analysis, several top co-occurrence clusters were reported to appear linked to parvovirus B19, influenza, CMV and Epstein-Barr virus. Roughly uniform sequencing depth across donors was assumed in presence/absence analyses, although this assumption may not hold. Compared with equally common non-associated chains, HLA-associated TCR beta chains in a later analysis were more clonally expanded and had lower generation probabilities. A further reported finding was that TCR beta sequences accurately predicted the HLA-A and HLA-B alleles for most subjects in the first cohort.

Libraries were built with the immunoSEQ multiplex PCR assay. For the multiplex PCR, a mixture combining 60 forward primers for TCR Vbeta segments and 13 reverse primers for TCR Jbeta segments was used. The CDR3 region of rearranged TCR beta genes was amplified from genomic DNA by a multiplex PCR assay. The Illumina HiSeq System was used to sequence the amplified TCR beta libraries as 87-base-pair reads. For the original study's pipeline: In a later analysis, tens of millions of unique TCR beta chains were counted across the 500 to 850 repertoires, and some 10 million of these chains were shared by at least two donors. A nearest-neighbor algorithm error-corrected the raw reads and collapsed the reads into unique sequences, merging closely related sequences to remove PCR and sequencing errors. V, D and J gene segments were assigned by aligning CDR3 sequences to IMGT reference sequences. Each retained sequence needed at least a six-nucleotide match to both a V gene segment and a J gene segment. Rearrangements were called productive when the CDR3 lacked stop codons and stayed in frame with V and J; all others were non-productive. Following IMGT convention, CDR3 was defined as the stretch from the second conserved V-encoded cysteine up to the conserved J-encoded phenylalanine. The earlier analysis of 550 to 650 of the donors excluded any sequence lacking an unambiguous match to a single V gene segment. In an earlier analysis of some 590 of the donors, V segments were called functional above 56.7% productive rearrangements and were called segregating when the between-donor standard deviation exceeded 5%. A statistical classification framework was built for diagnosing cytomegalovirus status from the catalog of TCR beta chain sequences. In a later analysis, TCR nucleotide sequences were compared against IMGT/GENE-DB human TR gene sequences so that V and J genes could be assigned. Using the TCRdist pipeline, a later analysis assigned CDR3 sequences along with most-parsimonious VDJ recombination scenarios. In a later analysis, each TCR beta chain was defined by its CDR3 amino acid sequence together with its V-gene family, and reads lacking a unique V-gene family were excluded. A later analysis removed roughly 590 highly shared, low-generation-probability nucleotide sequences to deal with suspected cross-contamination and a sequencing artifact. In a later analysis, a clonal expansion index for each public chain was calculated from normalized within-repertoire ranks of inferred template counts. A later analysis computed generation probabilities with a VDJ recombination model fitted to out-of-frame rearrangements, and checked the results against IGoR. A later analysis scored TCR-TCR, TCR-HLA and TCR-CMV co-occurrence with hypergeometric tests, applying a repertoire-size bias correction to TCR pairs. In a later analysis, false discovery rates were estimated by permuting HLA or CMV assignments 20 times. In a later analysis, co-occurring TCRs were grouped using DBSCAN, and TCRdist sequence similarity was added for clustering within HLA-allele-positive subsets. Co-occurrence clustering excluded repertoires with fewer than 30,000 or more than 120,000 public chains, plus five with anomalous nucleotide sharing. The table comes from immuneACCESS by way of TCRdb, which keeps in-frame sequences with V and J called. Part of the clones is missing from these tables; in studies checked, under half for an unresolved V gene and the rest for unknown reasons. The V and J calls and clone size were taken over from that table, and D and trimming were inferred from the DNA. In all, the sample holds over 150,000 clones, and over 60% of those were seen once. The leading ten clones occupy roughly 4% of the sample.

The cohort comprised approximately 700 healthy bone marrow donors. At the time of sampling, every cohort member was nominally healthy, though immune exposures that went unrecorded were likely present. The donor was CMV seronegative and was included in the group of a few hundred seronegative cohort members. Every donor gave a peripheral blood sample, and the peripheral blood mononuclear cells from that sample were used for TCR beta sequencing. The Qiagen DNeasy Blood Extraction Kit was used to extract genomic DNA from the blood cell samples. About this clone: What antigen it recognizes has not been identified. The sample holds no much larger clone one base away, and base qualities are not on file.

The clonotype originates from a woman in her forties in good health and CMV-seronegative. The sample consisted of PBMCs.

The bases read TGTGCCAGCTCACCCGGACGGGAGAACACTGAAGCTTTCTTT. Its protein reads: CASSPGRENTEAFF. The chain uses TRBV18 and TRBJ1-1; no D gene can be assigned with confidence. Between the V and J ends, shortened by 3 bases and 1 base respectively, the junction contains 9 bases. From the germline V gene, CDR1 is KGHSH and CDR2 is LQKENI. Counted from cysteine to phenylalanine, this CDR3 has 14 amino acids. The kept DNA is CDR3 alone, 42 bases in frame from the first base.